This T cell receptor (beta chain) is from a study of OX40 agonist ivuxolimab in advanced cancers. Study observations and caveats: In general, CD8+ T cells held more expanded clones than CD4+ did, on average.

This CDR3 comprises 14 residues. V was pared by 3 bases and J by 3 bases, with 3 bases of the junction left unmatched. Germline lookup yields CDR1 MDHEN and CDR2 SYDVKM. The repertoire was sequenced with immunoSEQ multiplex PCR; TCRdb's copy has only in-frame clones and lacks some. The data show approximately 33,000 clones, roughly nine tenths seen once. With respect to this clone: Antigen: not known.

The chain joins TRBV28 to TRBJ1-1; TRBD1 matches 8 bases. This clonotype was sampled from an adult with an advanced solid tumor such as melanoma, head and neck, liver or kidney cancer. The specimen comprised CD4+ or CD8+ T cells sorted from blood, sampled in a trial of the OX40 agonist ivuxolimab. The chain's CDR3 is CASSFVQGDTEAFF. Here the CDR3 DNA reads TGTGCCAGCAGTTTTGTACAGGGGGACACTGAAGCTTTCTTT.